The clone carrying this T cell receptor (beta chain) has a single count. Trimming took off 3 bases at V and 7 bases at J, with 16 bases between the two ends. CDR3 length equals 15 residues. Germline CDR1 and CDR2: SGHRS and YFSETQ. This sample is drawn from a study of blood T cell repertoires in COVID-19. Study as a whole: The origin of the acute and convalescent COVID-19 samples was the United States, Italy and Spain. The cDNA or gDNA used as material had been derived from T cells, B-cell-depleted T cells, or PBMCs.

The repertoire was sequenced with immunoSEQ multiplex PCR; TCRdb's copy has only in-frame clones and lacks some. The sample carries 45,000 to 50,000 clones, 75% to 85% recorded once. Material: peripheral blood. The receptor's source is a man older than 75 in a cohort sampled during active COVID-19. This sequence joins TRBV5-1 and TRBJ2-2; possibly TRBD2 for D (6 bases). CDR3 region: CASSYDPGVGGELFF. CDR3 DNA: TGCGCCAGCAGCTATGACCCGGGGGTAGGCGGGGAGCTGTTTTTT.